The next 5 T cell receptor beta chains were all read from a single sample in a study of T cell responses to AZD1222 COVID-19 vaccine. The data were produced by immunoSEQ multiplex PCR, yet TCRdb's version contains in-frame clones alone and is incomplete. The data show about 140,000 clones, 90% to 95% seen once. The sequencing used peripheral blood, collected 28 days after the second AZD1222 dose. Every receptor here comes from an adult who received the AZD1222 COVID-19 vaccine.

The chain carries TRBV5-1 and TRBJ2-7, with D tentatively TRBD1 or TRBD2 (5 bases each). Germline V gives CDR1 SGHRS, CDR2 YFSETQ. The CDR3 sequence is 13 residues long. V was shortened by 2 bases and J by 3 bases, with 9 bases between the two germline ends. CDR3 DNA sequence: TGCGCCAGCAGCTTCGGGACCCTCTACGAGCAGTACTTC. Translation gives CASSFGTLYEQYF.

CDR3 region: CASRIGRTYYGYTF. The DNA for the CDR3 is TGTGCCAGCAGGATAGGACGCACGTACTATGGCTACACCTTC. This rearrangement joins TRBV6-5 to TRBJ1-2; D is uncertain. The CDR3 length is 14 residues. Germline loops: CDR1 MNHEY, CDR2 SVGAGI. Deletions cut 6 bases from V and 3 bases from J, with 14 bases between.

The rearrangement links TRBV28 to TRBJ1-4, with 10 bases aligning to TRBD1. Germline trimming cut 3 bases from V and 11 bases from J; bases unmatched to any gene: 6. The germline V gene encodes CDR1 MDHEN and CDR2 SYDVKM. The CDR3 length is 14 residues. The CDR3 bases are TGTGCCAGCAGTTTTTCCGGGACAGGGGTTAAACTGTTTTTT. It is translated as CASSFSGTGVKLFF.

This chain joins TRBV5-1 and TRBJ2-3; D gene unclear. V was clipped by 0 bases and J by 3 bases, with 14 bases between them. The germline gives CDR1 SGHRS, CDR2 YFSETQ. This CDR3 comprises 16 residues. CDR3 residues: CASSLVGTDGTDTQYF. The CDR3 nucleotides read TGCGCCAGCAGCTTGGTAGGCACCGACGGGACAGATACGCAGTATTTT.

V is TRBV11-2 and J is TRBJ1-6, with a possible D match to TRBD1 (5 bases). Trimming shortened V by 3 bases and J by 12 bases, and 12 bases separated the two germline ends. This CDR3 comprises 13 residues. CDR1 and CDR2 from the germline V gene are SGHAT and FQNNGV. CDR3 region: CASSFAAGRPLHF. Here the CDR3 DNA reads TGTGCCAGCAGCTTTGCGGCAGGGCGACCCCTCCACTTT.